This T cell receptor (beta chain) was identified during a study of blood T cell repertoires in COVID-19. The V end lost 7 bases, the J end lost 6 bases, and 15 bases lay between the germline ends. The length of the CDR3 is 13 residues. Germline assignment: CDR1 SNHLY and CDR2 FYNNEI. Libraries were prepared by immunoSEQ multiplex PCR; TCRdb keeps only in-frame clonotypes and omits some of them. This table has 85,000 to 100,000 clones, around 79% appearing once. The specimen was peripheral blood. This TCR came from a woman of 80 years or more with active or convalescent COVID-19. This chain links TRBV2 with TRBJ1-1; D is possibly TRBD1 (5 bases). The DNA of the CDR3 is TGTGCCAGCATTTTCACAGGAGACGCTGAAGCTTTCTTT. Translating gives CASIFTGDAEAFF.